This T cell receptor beta chain was recovered during a study of a mutant IDH1 vaccine in newly diagnosed glioma. Study in general: Previous care, which was radiotherapy, temozolomide, or both, most often involved both.

Time point reported: week 35, safety follow-up. All doses held 300 ug of mutant IDH1 20-mer peptide, with topical imiquimod. Germline V CDR1 and CDR2: SGHDT, YYEEEE. Unmatched junction bases numbered 6, after V lost 0 bases and J lost 4 bases. The CDR3 loop spans 16 amino acids. Generated by immunoSEQ multiplex PCR, the TCRdb table keeps only in-frame clones and is missing some. The sample yields around 41,000 clones, more than 80% seen once. On this clone: The antigen is unknown.

The specimen was PBMCs, collected from a glioma patient whose treatment included an IDH1 peptide vaccine. This chain connects TRBV5-6 to TRBJ2-3; 9 bases line up with TRBD2. The receptor was derived from a man in his forties with glioma. CDR3 DNA sequence: TGTGCCAGCAGCTTGGTTGCGGGGGGGCCTCCAGATACGCAGTATTTT. This encodes CASSLVAGGPPDTQYF.